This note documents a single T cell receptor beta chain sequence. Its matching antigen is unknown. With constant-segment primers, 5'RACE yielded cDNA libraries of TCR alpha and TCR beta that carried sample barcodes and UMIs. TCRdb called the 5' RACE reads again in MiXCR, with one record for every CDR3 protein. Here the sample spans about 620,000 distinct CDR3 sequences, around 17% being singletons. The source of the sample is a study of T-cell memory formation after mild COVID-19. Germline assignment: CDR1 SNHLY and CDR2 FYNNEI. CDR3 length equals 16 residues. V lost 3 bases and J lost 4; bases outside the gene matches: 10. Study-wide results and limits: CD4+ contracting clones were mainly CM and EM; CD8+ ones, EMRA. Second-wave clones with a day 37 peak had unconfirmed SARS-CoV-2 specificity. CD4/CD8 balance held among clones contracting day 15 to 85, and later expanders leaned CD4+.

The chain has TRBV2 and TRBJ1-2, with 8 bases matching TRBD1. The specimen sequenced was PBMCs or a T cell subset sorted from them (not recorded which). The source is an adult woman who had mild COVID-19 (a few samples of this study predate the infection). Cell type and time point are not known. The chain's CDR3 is CASSDPLTGGSYGYTF. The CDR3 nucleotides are TGTGCCAGCAGTGATCCCCTAACAGGGGGGAGCTATGGCTACACCTTC.